Presented here are 18 T cell receptor beta chains from one specimen sequenced in a study of radiotherapy plus CTLA-4 blockade in lung cancer. Assay: immunoSEQ multiplex PCR; the TCRdb copy retains only in-frame clones and omits some. The profile covers some 38,000 clones, with roughly 77% appearing a single time and 8.9% taken by the ten largest. This sample comprised peripheral blood, obtained from a patient treated with radiotherapy plus ipilimumab. The receptors originated from a human donor with non-small cell lung cancer who had stable disease on radiotherapy plus ipilimumab.

The chain has TRBV5-1 and TRBJ1-1, with D possibly TRBD1 on 6 matching bases. Germline CDR1 SGHRS, CDR2 YFSETQ. V gave up 2 bases and J gave up 3 bases, with 8 bases separating them. The CDR3 covers 13 residues. As DNA, the CDR3 is TGCGCCAGCAGCTTTAAGGGGGACACTGAAGCTTTCTTT. Translation: CASSFKGDTEAFF. Drawing the rest from reference TRBV5-1 and TRBJ1-1, the complete variable domain is KAGVTQTPRYLIKTRGQQVTLSCSPISGHRSVSWYQQTPGQGLQFLFEYFSETQRNKGNFPGRFSGRQFSNSRSEMNVSTLELGDSALYLCASSFKGDTEAFFGQGTRLTVV.

The V and J genes are TRBV9 and TRBJ2-2; 16 bases agree with TRBD2. Germline V gene lookup returns CDR1 SGDLS and CDR2 YYNGEE. The CDR3 is 18 amino acids. The J segment lost 4 bases and the V segment lost 4 bases, leaving 7 bases of the junction unmatched. In nucleotides, the CDR3 is TGTGCCAGCAGCCCACCGGGACTAGCGGGGGGGGGCACCGGGGAGCTGTTTTTT. This codes for CASSPPGLAGGGTGELFF.

This rearrangement joins TRBV10-3 to TRBJ2-2; 8 positions match TRBD1. Germline V gives CDR1 ENHRY, CDR2 SYGVKD. There are 15 residues in the CDR3. V gave up 7 bases and J gave up 5 bases; unmatched junction bases: 9. The CDR3 nucleotides read TGTGCCATCACTGATCGGACAGGGATGACCGGGGAGCTGTTTTTT. This sequence encodes CAITDRTGMTGELFF.

The J gene is TRBJ1-1, the V gene TRBV5-5; 7 bases fit TRBD1. The germline CDR1 and CDR2 sequences are SGHKS and YYEKEE (reference sequence). The ends lost 1 base at V and 2 bases at J; junction bases unmatched: 11. The CDR3 runs 17 residues. CDR3 protein: CASSLMALRQGNTEAFF. The CDR3 coding sequence is TGTGCCAGCAGCTTGATGGCGCTTCGACAGGGTAACACTGAAGCTTTCTTT. The full variable domain, completed using reference TRBV5-5 and TRBJ1-1, is DAGVTQSPTHLIKTRGQQVTLRCSPISGHKSVSWYQQVLGQGPQFIFQYYEKEERGRGNFPDRFSARQFPNYSSELNVNALLLGDSALYLCASSLMALRQGNTEAFFGQGTRLTVV.

This chain links TRBV9 with TRBJ1-5; 7 bases match TRBD1. With V trimmed by 4 bases and J by 9 bases, 13 bases remained unmatched. The germline gives CDR1 SGDLS, CDR2 YYNGEE. The CDR3 sequence is 15 residues long. The chain's CDR3 is CASSPEGDSKVPQHF. The CDR3, as DNA: TGTGCCAGCAGCCCGGAAGGGGACAGCAAGGTGCCCCAGCATTTT.

Only a few counts were recorded for this clone. V gene TRBV10-3 combines with J gene TRBJ2-7; D possibly matches TRBD1 or TRBD2 (5 bases each). This CDR3 has 15 residues. Germline-derived CDR1 and CDR2 are ENHRY and SYGVKD. V was shortened by 3 bases and J by 2 bases, with 14 bases between the two germline ends. CDR3 nucleotides: TGTGCCATCAGTGACCGGGGCGCCGGTACCTACGAGCAGTACTTC. As protein: CAISDRGAGTYEQYF.

The chain has TRBV21-1 and TRBJ2-7; TRBD1, the D gene given by the table, was not confirmed from the DNA. TRBV21-1 has pseudogene status. The CDR3 runs 17 residues. The CDR3 coding sequence is TGTGCCAGCAGCAACGCCCCAACAGGGACCGCTACCTACGAGCAGTACGTC. Protein: CASSNAPTGTATYEQYV.

The chain recombines TRBV5-1 with TRBJ1-1, with 11 bases fitting TRBD1. With 0 bases clipped from V and 0 bases from J, the junction kept 1 base outside the gene matches. There are 16 residues in the CDR3. Germline values: CDR1 SGHRS, CDR2 YFSETQ. CDR3 DNA: TGCGCCAGCAGCTTGGGGACAGGGGGCATGAACACTGAAGCTTTCTTT. This sequence encodes CASSLGTGGMNTEAFF.

The genes are TRBV5-6 and TRBJ2-2; the D gene is possibly TRBD1 (5 bases). Per germline, CDR1 SGHDT and CDR2 YYEEEE. Trimming removed 3 bases from V and 1 base from J, with 13 bases in between. The CDR3 extends over 16 amino acids. As DNA, the CDR3 is TGTGCCAGCAGCTCTGCAAGGGGAAGGAACACCGGGGAGCTGTTTTTT. Protein: CASSSARGRNTGELFF. The full variable domain, in which reference TRBV5-6 and TRBJ2-2 provide the parts outside the CDR3, is DAGVTQSPTHLIKTRGQQVTLRCSPKSGHDTVSWYQQALGQGPQFIFQYYEEEERQRGNFPDRFSGHQFPNYSSELNVNALLLGDSALYLCASSSARGRNTGELFFGEGSRLTVL.

The rearrangement links TRBV5-1 to TRBJ2-1; the D gene is possibly TRBD2 (6 bases). CDR3 length: 13 amino acids. The ends were cut back, 5 bases at V and 4 bases at J, with 10 bases in the middle. The V gene's germline CDR1 is SGHRS and CDR2 YFSETQ. CDR3 loop: CASSSGDYNEQFF. CDR3 DNA sequence: TGCGCCAGCAGTTCGGGGGATTACAATGAGCAGTTCTTC. The full variable domain, with the rest looked up from reference TRBV5-1 and TRBJ2-1, is KAGVTQTPRYLIKTRGQQVTLSCSPISGHRSVSWYQQTPGQGLQFLFEYFSETQRNKGNFPGRFSGRQFSNSRSEMNVSTLELGDSALYLCASSSGDYNEQFFGPGTRLTVL.

The rearrangement joins TRBV6-5 to TRBJ1-1; maybe TRBD1 (5 bases). This CDR3 spans 14 amino acids. V gave up 8 bases and J gave up 11 bases, with 24 bases separating them. Germline-derived CDR1 and CDR2 are MNHEY and SVGAGI. This CDR3 reads CASDSGSGHRGAFF. The CDR3 DNA follows: TGTGCCAGCGACAGTGGCAGTGGTCACCGTGGGGCTTTCTTT.

The genes are TRBV4-3 and TRBJ1-1; 7 bases fit TRBD1. The CDR3 loop spans 16 amino acids. Germline-derived CDR1 and CDR2 are LGHNA and YSLEER. Trimming removed 0 bases from V and 1 base from J; junction bases left unmatched: 5. In DNA, the CDR3 is TGCGCCAGCAGCCAAGAAACAACAGGGGCGAACACTGAAGCTTTCTTT. It yields the protein CASSQETTGANTEAFF.

The V gene is TRBV5-1, the J gene TRBJ1-2; 7 bases match TRBD1. In germline, CDR1 is SGHRS, CDR2 YFSETQ. Unmatched junction bases numbered 13, after V lost 4 bases and J lost 13 bases. This CDR3 spans 13 amino acids. The CDR3 DNA sequence: TGCGCCAGCAGCGAAGACGGACAGGCGGGTCCCACCTTC. This translates into CASSEDGQAGPTF.

V and J are TRBV5-6 and TRBJ1-6; D may be TRBD1 (5 bases). Germline values: CDR1 SGHDT, CDR2 YYEEEE. V lost 4 bases, J lost 10 bases, and 18 bases lay in between. The CDR3 length is 15 residues. CDR3 in amino acids: CASSPRTGDGSPLHF. The CDR3 DNA reads as TGTGCCAGCAGCCCGCGGACGGGGGACGGCTCACCCCTCCACTTT.

The chain links TRBV19 to TRBJ1-2; weak D call: TRBD1 (6 bases). The CDR3 loop spans 16 amino acids. In germline, CDR1 is LNHDA, CDR2 SQIVND (reference sequence). Trimming stripped 6 bases from V and 0 bases from J, with 17 bases between. The CDR3 DNA is TGTGCCAGTAGGGTGACAGGAACCCTTTCTAACTATGGCTACACCTTC. Protein: CASRVTGTLSNYGYTF. The variable domain in full, with the rest retrieved from reference TRBV19 and TRBJ1-2, is DGGITQSPKYLFRKEGQNVTLSCEQNLNHDAMYWYRQDPGQGLRLIYYSQIVNDFQKGDIAEGYSVSREKKESFPLTVTSAQKNPTAFYLCASRVTGTLSNYGYTFGSGTRLTVV.

CDR3: CASSFHPRGRGDPDTQYF. CDR3 DNA sequence: TGTGCCAGCAGTTTCCACCCCCGAGGTCGGGGGGACCCAGATACGCAGTATTTT. V is TRBV27 and J is TRBJ2-3, with 7 nucleotides matching TRBD2. Germline V gene lookup returns CDR1 MNHEY and CDR2 SMNVEV (reference sequence). The V segment lost 3 bases and the J segment 4 bases; nucleotides outside the gene matches: 16. CDR3 size: 18 residues.

This chain connects TRBV5-1 to TRBJ2-7; 9 bases align to TRBD1. The germline CDR1 and CDR2 sequences are SGHRS and YFSETQ. The J segment lost 5 bases and the V segment lost 2 bases, leaving 8 bases of the junction unmatched. CDR3 length: 15 residues. The CDR3, as DNA: TGCGCCAGCAGCTTACAGGGGGCGCTTGGTGACGAGCAGTACGTC. Translated: CASSLQGALGDEQYV.

The V and J genes are TRBV10-2 and TRBJ2-5, with TRBD1 matching 8 bases. The V segment lost 4 bases and the J segment 6 bases; nucleotides outside the gene matches: 4. The V gene's germline CDR1 is WSHSY and CDR2 SAAADI. CDR3 length: 13 residues. CDR3 in amino acids: CASSGTGWKTQYF. CDR3 DNA: TGCGCCAGCAGTGGGACAGGGTGGAAGACCCAGTACTTC.